Described below is a single T cell receptor beta chain sequence and its context. Its cognate antigen is unknown. Produced via immunoSEQ multiplex PCR; TCRdb's table is partial and in-frame only. The table has fewer than 90,000 clones, 95% to 98% seen once. The sample is drawn from a study of human thymus T cells. Study-level results: Thymic as well as blood repertoires seemed to favor certain V and J genes unevenly.

Surgeons resected thymus tissue during corrective heart surgery. Germline loops: CDR1 SGHAT, CDR2 FQNNGV. CDR3 size: 11 residues. V shed 8 bases and J shed 5 bases, with 7 bases lying between them. The clonotype comes from a boy in the first two years of life with a congenital heart defect but otherwise immunologically healthy. The genes are TRBV11-2 and TRBJ2-1, with D possibly matching TRBD2 (5 bases). The sequenced sample consisted of thymus tissue. As DNA, the CDR3 is TGTGCCAGCGAGGAGGACAATGAGCAGTTCTTC. It translates to CASEEDNEQFF.